This T cell receptor (beta chain) emerged from a study of cytomegalovirus exposure and HLA in healthy donors. With 60 Vbeta and 13 Jbeta primers, the PCR was carried out. Repertoires were generated with immunoSEQ multiplex PCR, while TCRdb's copy carries only in-frame clones and drops some. The sample has 95,000 to 120,000 clones, around 77% seen once. Study-wide points: HLA allele associations emerged for 17,000 or so TCR beta sequences in a later analysis, at 0.05 false discovery rate. Later genetic work tied a missense DCLRE1C variant to beta-chain V and J trimming. Researchers counted about 150 TCR beta chains as cytomegalovirus-associated.

In its sample, this clone was seen a few times. What it recognizes is unknown. The CDR3 totals 14 residues. Trimming removed 4 bases at V and 1 base at J, with 10 bases between. CDR1 is LGHNT and CDR2 is FRNRAP in the germline V gene. Input material: PBMCs. J is TRBJ1-1 and V is TRBV12-5, with no clear D. This receptor was taken from a young woman in good health and CMV-seropositive. The DNA for the CDR3 is TGTGCTAGTGGTTCGGGTGGAACGAACACTGAAGCTTTCTTT. Amino acid sequence: CASGSGGTNTEAFF.